This T cell receptor beta chain was captured by sequencing in a study of Ad26.COV2.S vaccination and SARS-CoV-2 variants. Findings and caveats of the study: Participants given vaccine showed non-spike TCR breadth similar to that of placebo recipients. CD8+ and CD4+ T cells specific for spike reportedly responded with substantial breadth after vaccination.

The CDR3 is 15 residues long. With 5 bases clipped from V and 0 bases from J, the junction kept 5 bases outside the gene matches. CDR1 and CDR2 from the germline V gene are MGHDK and SYGVNS. Turning to this clone: Its specificity is not known.

Treatment described: 15 to 20 received Ad26.COV2.S at low or high dose, single or two shots; several received placebo; per-sample allocation not given. Day 63 after the first injection of vaccine or placebo was the sampling time. The sample came from a Boston adult aged 18-55 years. Expressing Wuhan-strain SARS-CoV-2 spike, an Ad26 vector served as the vaccine. Assay used: immunoSEQ multiplex PCR; TCRdb lists only in-frame clones, some missing. The repertoire includes 250,000 to 300,000 clones, around 87% of them detected once, and under 4% sits in the top ten. Sequences were derived from peripheral blood, sampled in a trial of Ad26.COV2.S vaccine versus placebo. This receptor was identified in a person between 18 and 59 years old who received the Ad26.COV2.S COVID-19 vaccine or a placebo. The V and J genes are TRBV25-1 and TRBJ2-7; 9 positions agree with TRBD1. This chain's CDR3 is CASSPGTGPSYEQYF. The CDR3 DNA reads TGTGCCAGCAGTCCCGGGACAGGGCCCTCCTACGAGCAGTACTTC.